This entry concerns a single T cell receptor (beta chain). Its antigen is still unknown. This sample is part of a study of T cells expressing NK-cell markers. On the study more broadly: Sequencing of TCR beta repertoires drew on sorted CD3+CD56+NKG2C+, CD3+CD56+NKG2C- and CD3+CD56-NKG2C+ T cells. The eight sequenced donors comprised seven who were HCMV-seropositive and one who was seronegative.

The cDNA for TCR beta came from 5'RACE template switching with UMIs. TCRdb reworked the 5' RACE reads into one entry per CDR3 protein, no DNA. Its listing shows some 390,000 distinct CDR3 sequences. General observations from the study: One observes that, in four donors, these clonotypes were also the leading ones within the CD3+CD56-NKG2C+ fraction.

Sequenced input: blood T cells: a sorted CD56 or NKG2C T cell subset, CD4+ or CD8+ T cells, or bulk PBMC T cells (not recorded which). The clonotype originates from a woman aged 50 to 65 in good health.

The CDR3 sequence: CASSFEAEQFF. The chain recombines TRBV12-3 or TRBV12-4 with TRBJ2-1. The CDR3 consists of 11 residues.